The rows below give T cell receptor beta chains drawn from one sample of a study of cytomegalovirus exposure and HLA in healthy donors. The method was immunoSEQ multiplex PCR; TCRdb's version includes in-frame clones alone and lacks a portion of them. The sample comprises fewer than 150,000 clones, around 68% of which are singletons, and more than 3.5% rests with the top ten. The sequenced sample consisted of PBMCs. The receptors stem from a woman aged 40 to 49 in good health and CMV-seropositive. CDR3s include the opening cysteine and the closing phenylalanine or tryptophan. The order of the fields is V gene, CDR3 protein.

v_call: TRBV7-8
cdr3_aa: CASSLAGTERNYGYTF

v_call: TRBV19
cdr3_aa: CASTGTSVINEQFF

v_call: TRBV29-1
cdr3_aa: CTRSRTSGGDTYEQYF

v_call: TRBV5-1
cdr3_aa: CASNFRPGVHTEAFF

v_call: TRBV13
cdr3_aa: CASSSTGNQETQYF

v_call: TRBV19
cdr3_aa: CASSINPSGNEQYF

v_call: TRBV9
cdr3_aa: CASSPGGNTEAFF

v_call: TRBV10-1
cdr3_aa: CASRKDRAQYNEQFF

v_call: TRBV5-1
cdr3_aa: CASSSNSQGSAFF

v_call: TRBV4-1
cdr3_aa: CASSQDNSYEQYF

v_call: TRBV18
cdr3_aa: CASSQLGGRETEAFF

v_call: TRBV6-5
cdr3_aa: CASSYGGLANYGYTF

v_call: TRBV18
cdr3_aa: CASGEITDTQYF

v_call: TRBV6-1
cdr3_aa: CASSAGGSTDTQYF

v_call: TRBV5-1
cdr3_aa: CASSGRTSGTDTQYF

v_call: TRBV19
cdr3_aa: CASSPGQNNQPQHF

v_call: TRBV7-8
cdr3_aa: CASSLGVWNTEAFF

v_call: TRBV7-2
cdr3_aa: CASSRQGGDTEAFF

v_call: TRBV30
cdr3_aa: CAWSPNRGYTEAFF

v_call: TRBV6-5
cdr3_aa: CASSSRVQGETQYF

v_call: TRBV30
cdr3_aa: CAWSGTSANTGELFF

v_call: TRBV5-4
cdr3_aa: CASSLDGGLNTEAFF

v_call: TRBV20-1
cdr3_aa: CSVRGNTEAFF

v_call: TRBV27
cdr3_aa: CASSLRREWGEAFF

v_call: TRBV27
cdr3_aa: CASSLYPGFTEAFF

v_call: TRBV5-1
cdr3_aa: CASRGDTTNEKLFF

v_call: TRBV5-1
cdr3_aa: CATAYYGSDEQFF

v_call: TRBV7-3
cdr3_aa: CASSSRQGGTDTQYF

v_call: TRBV28
cdr3_aa: CATRGAAFFGEQYF

v_call: TRBV18
cdr3_aa: CASSRSIGETQYF

v_call: TRBV7-3
cdr3_aa: CASSLEAGRTYEQYF

v_call: TRBV19
cdr3_aa: CASSSRQPFSYEQYF

v_call: TRBV14
cdr3_aa: CASSQVLGGYGYTF

v_call: TRBV27
cdr3_aa: CASSALQGATQYF

v_call: TRBV7-6
cdr3_aa: CASSPVTRNLGNEQFF

v_call: TRBV4-2
cdr3_aa: CASSQVGAGADVYEQYF

v_call: TRBV5-4
cdr3_aa: CASSTQGVNTGELFF

v_call: TRBV28
cdr3_aa: CASSLLNREGNEQFF

v_call: TRBV7-9
cdr3_aa: CASSLAQRGGTDTQYF

v_call: TRBV21-1
cdr3_aa: CASSKGRETGTGPYEQYF

v_call: TRBV23-1
cdr3_aa: CASSQLGTGEDTGELFF

v_call: TRBV10-3
cdr3_aa: CAISESGQPLRGQYF

v_call: TRBV18
cdr3_aa: CASSPGLAGAPETQYF

v_call: TRBV5-1
cdr3_aa: CASSLALQGSGETQYF

v_call: TRBV18
cdr3_aa: CASTKFSDGYTF

v_call: TRBV5-1
cdr3_aa: CASSLTDLGQGTEAFF

v_call: TRBV28
cdr3_aa: CASSTTGGRRFF

v_call: TRBV30
cdr3_aa: CAWKTGTSAQETQYF

v_call: TRBV19
cdr3_aa: CASSITASGYQETQYF

v_call: TRBV25-1
cdr3_aa: CASSGSGGAGSGYTF

v_call: TRBV29-1
cdr3_aa: CSAGDDGYTF

v_call: TRBV28
cdr3_aa: CASSLDRGRAEQYF

v_call: TRBV7-2
cdr3_aa: CASSLARGLGNIQYF

v_call: TRBV11-3
cdr3_aa: CASSSGTTFSGNTIYF

v_call: TRBV27
cdr3_aa: CASSIRVGTEAFF

v_call: TRBV21-1
cdr3_aa: CASSTSRRGKNIQYF

v_call: TRBV5-1
cdr3_aa: CASSLWSGGAGDTQYF